These 20 T cell receptor beta chains were all obtained from the same sample, sequenced in a study of blood T cells in healthy people across ages. A sample-barcoded 5' primer and a J-beta primer mix were used in a second PCR of about 7 to 12 cycles. Via MiXCR, TCRdb re-called the 5' RACE reads, giving one row per CDR3 protein. The sample yields 700,000 to 900,000 distinct CDR3 sequences, 53% seen once. Source material: blood. The receptors were gathered from a man aged 80 or over in good health.

The chain employs TRBV24-1 and TRBJ2-1; 11 positions agree with TRBD2. The CDR3 is 14 residues long. Germline lookup yields CDR1 KGHDR and CDR2 SFDVKD. The junction had 0 bases not matched to a gene; V was cut back by 0 bases and J by 9 bases. The CDR3 sequence is CATSDLLAGGEQFF. The CDR3 DNA follows: TGTGCCACCAGTGATTTGCTAGCGGGAGGTGAGCAGTTCTTC.

This clonotype has only a few counts. V and J are TRBV29-1 and TRBJ2-1; TRBD2 aligns across 12 bases. The CDR3 has 16 amino acids. V lost 2 bases, J lost 0 bases, and 2 bases stayed unmatched. Germline assignment: CDR1 SQVTM and CDR2 ANQGSEA. Here the CDR3 reads CSVELAGGPSYNEQFF. CDR3 bases: TGCAGCGTTGAACTAGCGGGAGGGCCCTCCTACAATGAGCAGTTCTTC.

The chain combines TRBV6-1 with TRBJ1-2; 8 bases are shared with TRBD1. The CDR3 has 16 amino acids. V dropped 4 bases and J dropped 3; count of bases not matched to a gene: 10. Germline CDR1 is MNHNS and CDR2 is SASEGT. DNA for the CDR3: TGTGCCAGCAGTGGTCGAGGACAGGGTAATGACTATGGCTACACCTTC. Residues: CASSGRGQGNDYGYTF.

This clonotype was counted between two and nine times. The chain is built from TRBV10-1 and TRBJ1-1; a weak D match, TRBD1 (5 bases). Trimming pared 0 bases from V and 5 bases from J, leaving 13 bases between. The CDR3 consists of 15 residues. Looked up from germline, CDR1 is WNHNN and CDR2 is SYGVQD (reference sequence). The CDR3 nucleotides are TGCGCCAGCAGTGAGTCCCCAGGGAGGGAGACTGAAGCTTTCTTT. Translated, it gives CASSESPGRETEAFF.

The chain joins TRBV20-1 to TRBJ2-5, with 9 bases lining up with TRBD2. Germline lookup yields CDR1 DFQATT and CDR2 SNEGSKA (reference sequence). J was trimmed by 2 bases and V by 6 bases; bases with no gene match: 7. The CDR3 totals 14 residues. In DNA, the CDR3 is TGCAGTGCCTTTCGCGGGGGGGAACAAGAGACCCAGTACTTC. Amino acid sequence: CSAFRGGEQETQYF.

The chain joins TRBV12-3 or TRBV12-4 to TRBJ2-5, with TRBD2 identical over 12 bases. This CDR3 contains 21 residues. With V trimmed by 1 base and J by 2 bases, 17 bases remained unmatched. CDR3 bases: TGTGCCAGCAGTTTAGTGGGGGACAGACCGACTAGCGGGGGACTACAAGAGACCCAGTACTTC. It yields the protein CASSLVGDRPTSGGLQETQYF.

This clonotype showed up just a few times. The chain has TRBV3-1 and TRBJ1-5; possible D gene TRBD1, 6 bases. V dropped 0 bases and J dropped 4 bases, with 10 bases sitting between them. Germline values: CDR1 LGHDT, CDR2 YNNKEL (reference sequence). This CDR3 region has 15 residues. In DNA, the CDR3 is TGTGCCAGCAGCCAAGAGGGACATCCAAATCAGCCCCAGCATTTT. The encoded protein is CASSQEGHPNQPQHF.

The chain joins TRBV5-1 to TRBJ1-1; D perhaps matches TRBD1 (6 bases). The CDR3 has 13 amino acids. V shed 4 bases and J shed 11 bases, with 18 bases lying between them. Germline CDR1 and CDR2: SGHRS and YFSETQ. The DNA for the CDR3 is TGCGCCAGCAGCGAAGGGGGTAGGTCAGGTGCTTTCTTT. As protein: CASSEGGRSGAFF.

This clonotype was detected a few times. The chain employs TRBV7-3 and TRBJ2-5; D is ambiguous. Looked up from germline, CDR1 is SGHTA and CDR2 is FQGTGA. This CDR3 has 13 residues. Trimming took 1 base from V and 5 from J, leaving 8 bases between them. CDR3 sequence: CASSLKFGETQYF. The CDR3 nucleotides read TGTGCCAGCAGCTTAAAATTTGGTGAGACCCAGTACTTC.

The chain has TRBV3-1 and TRBJ2-2; a possible D gene is TRBD2 (6 bases). This CDR3 region has 14 residues. V gave up 8 bases and J gave up 4 bases, with 14 bases separating them. The germline CDR1 and CDR2 sequences are LGHDT and YNNKEL (reference sequence). The CDR3 DNA reads TGTGCCAGCTCGGTGCGGGGTCCCACCGGGGAGCTGTTTTTT. Translation: CASSVRGPTGELFF.

This chain connects TRBV6-2 or TRBV6-3 to TRBJ2-1; D uncertain. This CDR3 region has 15 residues. V was shortened by 2 bases and J by 0 bases, with 8 bases between the two germline ends. CDR1 is MNHEY and CDR2 is SVGEGT in the germline V gene. The CDR3 sequence is CASSYGELSYNEQFF. Written as DNA, the CDR3 is TGTGCCAGCAGTTACGGGGAACTCTCCTACAATGAGCAGTTCTTC.

The rearrangement links TRBV25-1 to TRBJ2-7; 12 bases line up with TRBD1. The CDR3 runs 16 residues. CDR1 and CDR2 from the germline V gene are MGHDK and SYGVNS. V lost 3 bases and J lost 1; bases outside the gene matches: 4. CDR3 DNA sequence: TGTGCCAGCAGTGACGGGACAGGGGGCCTGTCCTACGAGCAGTACTTC. It specifies CASSDGTGGLSYEQYF.

A single count supports this clonotype. The V call is TRBV5-1, the J call TRBJ1-2, with 9 bases matching TRBD1. The CDR3 runs to 16 residues. The germline V gene encodes CDR1 SGHRS and CDR2 YFSETQ. Unmatched junction bases numbered 8, after V lost 1 base and J lost 4 bases. CDR3 in amino acids: CASSLLTGGVVYGYTF. The CDR3 coding sequence is TGCGCCAGCAGCTTGTTAACAGGGGGCGTTGTCTATGGCTACACCTTC.

The chain employs TRBV19 and TRBJ2-1; no clear D gene. CDR1 is LNHDA, CDR2 SQIVND, per germline (reference sequence). CDR3 size: 12 residues. V lost 4 bases to trimming and J lost 15 bases, with 16 bases between them. CDR3 sequence: CASSNAIERLFF. The CDR3 region has the DNA TGTGCCAGTAGTAACGCGATAGAGCGTTTGTTCTTC.

This clonotype has a handful of counts. The chain joins TRBV27 to TRBJ2-1, with D perhaps matching TRBD1 (5 bases). V was cut by 5 bases and J by 4 bases, with 9 bases left in between. Germline-derived CDR1 and CDR2 are MNHEY and SMNVEV (reference sequence). The CDR3 contains 13 residues. CDR3 residues: CASSPQVYNEQFF. The DNA of the CDR3 is TGTGCCAGCAGTCCACAGGTGTACAATGAGCAGTTCTTC.

The count of this clonotype is one. This rearrangement joins TRBV20-1 to TRBJ2-1; no reliable D call. Per the germline V gene, CDR1 is DFQATT and CDR2 is SNEGSKA (reference sequence). V was cut by 2 bases and J by 9 bases, with 14 bases left in between. This CDR3 contains 13 residues. CDR3: CSARPGSWGEQFF. In DNA form, the CDR3 reads TGCAGTGCTAGACCGGGTTCCTGGGGTGAGCAGTTCTTC.

This clonotype was counted only a few times. The rearrangement uses TRBV15 and TRBJ1-6, with a tentative D call TRBD1 (6 bases). Deletions cut 3 bases from V and 2 bases from J, with 8 bases between. From germline, CDR1 is LNHNV and CDR2 YYDKDF (reference sequence). CDR3 length: 15 residues. The CDR3 region is CATSSGQTYNSPLHF. The CDR3 nucleotides read TGTGCCACCAGCAGTGGACAGACCTATAATTCACCCCTCCACTTT.

This chain links TRBV20-1 with TRBJ2-7; 11 positions agree with TRBD1. Trimming at V came to 0 bases and at J to 2 bases, leaving 12 bases not matched to a gene. This CDR3 comprises 18 residues. Germline V lookup: CDR1 DFQATT, CDR2 SNEGSKA (reference sequence). CDR3 in amino acids: CSARDRVGTGGSPYEQYF. Written as DNA, the CDR3 is TGCAGTGCTAGAGATAGGGTTGGGACAGGGGGATCCCCCTACGAGCAGTACTTC.

In its sample, this clonotype was seen a few times. CDR3 nucleotide sequence: TGTGCCAGCAGTGAGCGGCAGATAAACTATGGCTACACCTTC. The encoded protein is CASSERQINYGYTF. The genes are TRBV2 and TRBJ1-2, with D uncertain. The CDR3 extends over 14 amino acids. Germline CDR1 is SNHLY and CDR2 is FYNNEI. V gave up 3 bases and J gave up 2 bases, with 10 bases separating them.

The chain combines TRBV5-1 with TRBJ2-7; 15 nucleotides line up with TRBD2. Germline V lookup: CDR1 SGHRS, CDR2 YFSETQ. CDR3 size: 20 residues. V lost 2 bases, J lost 1 base, and 13 bases stayed unmatched. The CDR3 region has the DNA TGCGCCAGCAGCTTATCCTCACCTTGGGGACTAGCGGGAGGATCCTACGAGCAGTACTTC. Translated, it gives CASSLSSPWGLAGGSYEQYF.